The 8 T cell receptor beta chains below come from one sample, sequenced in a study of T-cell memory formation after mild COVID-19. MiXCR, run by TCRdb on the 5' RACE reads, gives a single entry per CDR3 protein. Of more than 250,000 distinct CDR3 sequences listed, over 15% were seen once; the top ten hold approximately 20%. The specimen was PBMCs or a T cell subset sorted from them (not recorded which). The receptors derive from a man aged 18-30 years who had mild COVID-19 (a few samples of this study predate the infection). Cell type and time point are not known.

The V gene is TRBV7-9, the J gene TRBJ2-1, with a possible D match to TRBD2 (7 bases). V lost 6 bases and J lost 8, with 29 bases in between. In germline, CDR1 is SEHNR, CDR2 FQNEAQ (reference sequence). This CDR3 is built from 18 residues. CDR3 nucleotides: TGTGCCAGCAGACATACCACTCGGGGGGCAGGTCCCTCGCATGAGCAGTTCTTC. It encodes CASRHTTRGAGPSHEQFF.

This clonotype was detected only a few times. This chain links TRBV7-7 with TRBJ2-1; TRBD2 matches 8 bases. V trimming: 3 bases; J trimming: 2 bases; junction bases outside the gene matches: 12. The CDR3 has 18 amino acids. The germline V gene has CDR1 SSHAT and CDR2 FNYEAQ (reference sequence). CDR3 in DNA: TGTGCCAGCAGCTTCCCAAGGACTAGCCGGGGACCCTACAATGAGCAGTTCTTC. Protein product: CASSFPRTSRGPYNEQFF.

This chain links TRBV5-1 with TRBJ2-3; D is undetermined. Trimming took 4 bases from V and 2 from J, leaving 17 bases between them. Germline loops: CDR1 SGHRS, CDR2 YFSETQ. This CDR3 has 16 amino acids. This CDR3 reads CASSPRYGNPTDTQYF. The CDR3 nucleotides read TGCGCCAGCAGCCCCCGCTACGGAAACCCCACAGATACGCAGTATTTT.

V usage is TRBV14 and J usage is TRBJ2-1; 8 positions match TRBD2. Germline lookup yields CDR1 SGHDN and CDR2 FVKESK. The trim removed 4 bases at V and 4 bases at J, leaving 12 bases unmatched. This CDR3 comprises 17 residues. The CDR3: CASSPRGLGGAYNEQFF. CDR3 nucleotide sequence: TGTGCCAGCAGCCCGCGGGGACTAGGGGGGGCATACAATGAGCAGTTCTTC. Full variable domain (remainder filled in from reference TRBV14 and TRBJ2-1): EAGVTQFPSHSVIEKGQTVTLRCDPISGHDNLYWYRRVMGKEIKFLLHFVKESKQDESGMPNNRFLAERTGGTYSTLKVQPAELEDSGVYFCASSPRGLGGAYNEQFFGPGTRLTVL.

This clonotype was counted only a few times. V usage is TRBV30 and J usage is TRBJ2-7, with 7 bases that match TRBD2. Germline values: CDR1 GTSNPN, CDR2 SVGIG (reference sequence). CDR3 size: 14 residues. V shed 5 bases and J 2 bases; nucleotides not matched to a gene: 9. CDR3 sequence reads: CAWGGRQLAYEQYF. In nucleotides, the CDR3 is TGTGCCTGGGGCGGGAGACAGCTGGCCTACGAGCAGTACTTC.

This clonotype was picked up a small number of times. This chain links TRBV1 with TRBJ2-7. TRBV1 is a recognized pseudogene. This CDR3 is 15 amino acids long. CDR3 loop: CTSSQDSDSAYEQYF. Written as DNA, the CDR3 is TGCACCAGCAGCCAAGATAGTGACTCCGCCTACGAGCAGTACTTC.

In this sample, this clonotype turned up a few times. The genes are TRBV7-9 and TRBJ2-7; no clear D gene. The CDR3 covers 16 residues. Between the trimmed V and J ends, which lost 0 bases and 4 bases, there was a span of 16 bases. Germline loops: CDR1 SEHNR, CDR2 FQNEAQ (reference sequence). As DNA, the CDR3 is TGTGCCAGCAGCTTAGCCTCCCCCCCCGGATCTTACGAGCAGTACTTC. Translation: CASSLASPPGSYEQYF. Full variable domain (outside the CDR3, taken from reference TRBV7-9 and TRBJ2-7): DTGVSQNPRHKITKRGQNVTFRCDPISEHNRLYWYRQTLGQGPEFLTYFQNEAQLEKSRLLSDRFSAERPKGSFSTLEIQRTEQGDSAMYLCASSLASPPGSYEQYFGPGTRLTVT.

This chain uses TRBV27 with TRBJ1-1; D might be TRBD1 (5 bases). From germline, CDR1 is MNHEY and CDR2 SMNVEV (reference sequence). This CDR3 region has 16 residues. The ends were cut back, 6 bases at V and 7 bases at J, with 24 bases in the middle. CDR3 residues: CASRGVTTNLTVEAFF. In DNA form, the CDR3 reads TGTGCCAGCAGGGGGGTTACGACCAATCTAACGGTTGAAGCTTTCTTT.